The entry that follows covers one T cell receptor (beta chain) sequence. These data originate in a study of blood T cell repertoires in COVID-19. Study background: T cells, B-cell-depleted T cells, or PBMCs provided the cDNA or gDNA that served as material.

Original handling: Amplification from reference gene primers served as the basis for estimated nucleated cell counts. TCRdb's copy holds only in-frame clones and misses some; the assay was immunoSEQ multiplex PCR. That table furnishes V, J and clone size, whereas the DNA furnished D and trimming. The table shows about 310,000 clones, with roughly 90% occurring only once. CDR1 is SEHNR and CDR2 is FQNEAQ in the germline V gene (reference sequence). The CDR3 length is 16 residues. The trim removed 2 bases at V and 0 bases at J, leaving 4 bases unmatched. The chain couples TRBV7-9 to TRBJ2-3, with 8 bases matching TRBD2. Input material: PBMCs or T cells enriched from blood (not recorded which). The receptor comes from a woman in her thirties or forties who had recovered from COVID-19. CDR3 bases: TGTGCCAGCAGCTTACCTCAGCGGGAGAGCACAGATACGCAGTATTTT. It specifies CASSLPQRESTDTQYF.